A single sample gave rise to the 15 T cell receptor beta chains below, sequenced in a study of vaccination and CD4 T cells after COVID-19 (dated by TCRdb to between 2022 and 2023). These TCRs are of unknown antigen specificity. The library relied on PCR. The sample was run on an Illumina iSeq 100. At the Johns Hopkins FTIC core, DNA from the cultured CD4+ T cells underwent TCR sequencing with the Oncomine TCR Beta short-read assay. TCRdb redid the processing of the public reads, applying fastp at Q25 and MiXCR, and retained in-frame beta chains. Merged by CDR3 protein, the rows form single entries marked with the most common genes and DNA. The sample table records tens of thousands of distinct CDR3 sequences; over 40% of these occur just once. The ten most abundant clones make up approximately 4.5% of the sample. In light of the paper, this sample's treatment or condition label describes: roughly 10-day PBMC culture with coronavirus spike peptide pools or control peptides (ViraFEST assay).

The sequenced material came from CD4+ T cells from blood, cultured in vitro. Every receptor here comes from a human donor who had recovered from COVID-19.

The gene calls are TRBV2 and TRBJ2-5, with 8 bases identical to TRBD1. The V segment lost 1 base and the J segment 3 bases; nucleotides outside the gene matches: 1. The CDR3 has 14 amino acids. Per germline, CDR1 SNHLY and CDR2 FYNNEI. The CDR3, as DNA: TGTGCCAGCAGTGAAGAGACAGGGGAAGAGACCCAGTACTTC. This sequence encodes CASSEETGEETQYF.

The CDR3: CASSLGLALSEQFF. The CDR3 region has the DNA TGTGCCAGCAGCTTAGGGCTAGCACTAAGTGAGCAGTTCTTC. The rearrangement joins TRBV7-6 to TRBJ2-1, with D possibly TRBD2 on 5 matching bases. The V gene lost 1 base and the J gene lost 9 bases, with 13 bases spanning the gap. Germline loops: CDR1 SGHVS, CDR2 FNYEAQ. The CDR3 totals 14 residues.

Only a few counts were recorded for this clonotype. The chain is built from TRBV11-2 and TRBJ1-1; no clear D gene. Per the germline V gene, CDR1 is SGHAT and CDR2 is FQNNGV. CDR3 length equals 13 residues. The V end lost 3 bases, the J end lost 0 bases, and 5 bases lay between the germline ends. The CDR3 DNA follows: TGTGCCAGCAGCTTCTACATGAACACTGAAGCTTTCTTT. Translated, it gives CASSFYMNTEAFF.

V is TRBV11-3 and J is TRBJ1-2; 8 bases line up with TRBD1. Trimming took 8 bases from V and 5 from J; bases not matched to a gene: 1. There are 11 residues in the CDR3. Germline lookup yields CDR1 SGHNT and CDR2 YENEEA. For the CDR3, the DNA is TGTGCCAGCGGACAGGGATATGGCTACACCTTC. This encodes CASGQGYGYTF.

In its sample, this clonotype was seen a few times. The CDR3 DNA sequence: TGTGCCAGCAGTTACAATCGGGACAGGCCAAACACTGAAGCTTTCTTT. Encoded protein: CASSYNRDRPNTEAFF. This rearrangement joins TRBV2 to TRBJ1-1; TRBD1 matches 8 bases. The CDR3 covers 16 residues. Trimming removed 5 bases from V and 2 bases from J; junction bases left unmatched: 10. Germline CDR1 reads SNHLY; CDR2 reads FYNNEI.

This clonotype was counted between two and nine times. Here the CDR3 reads CATSRETGGSGNTIYF. CDR3 DNA: TGTGCCACCAGCAGAGAGACAGGGGGGAGTGGAAACACCATATATTTT. V and J are TRBV15 and TRBJ1-3, with 9 bases that match TRBD1. The CDR3 runs to 16 residues. Unmatched junction bases numbered 3, after V lost 0 bases and J lost 3 bases. CDR1 is LNHNV, CDR2 YYDKDF, per germline (reference sequence).

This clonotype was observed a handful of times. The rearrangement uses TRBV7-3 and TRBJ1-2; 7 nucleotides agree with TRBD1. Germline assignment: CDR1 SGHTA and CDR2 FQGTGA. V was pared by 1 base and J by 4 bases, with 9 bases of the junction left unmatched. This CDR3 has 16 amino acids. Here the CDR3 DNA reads TGTGCCAGCAGCTTAAATCCCTCGACAGGGTTCTATGGCTACACCTTC. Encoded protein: CASSLNPSTGFYGYTF.

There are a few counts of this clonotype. CDR3 loop: CASSYGGRYTEAFF. DNA of the CDR3: TGTGCCAGCAGTTACGGGGGTCGGTACACTGAAGCTTTCTTT. The V call is TRBV27, the J call TRBJ1-1, with D perhaps TRBD1 (5 bases). V was cut by 4 bases and J by 3 bases, with 12 bases left in between. Looked up from germline, CDR1 is MNHEY and CDR2 is SMNVEV (reference sequence). This CDR3 is 14 amino acids long.

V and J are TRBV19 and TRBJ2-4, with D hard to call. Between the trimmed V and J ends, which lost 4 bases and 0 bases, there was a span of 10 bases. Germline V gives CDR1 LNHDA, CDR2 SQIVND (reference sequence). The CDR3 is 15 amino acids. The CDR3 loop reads CASSNPSVAKNIQYF. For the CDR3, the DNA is TGTGCCAGTAGTAACCCGAGCGTAGCCAAAAACATTCAGTACTTC.

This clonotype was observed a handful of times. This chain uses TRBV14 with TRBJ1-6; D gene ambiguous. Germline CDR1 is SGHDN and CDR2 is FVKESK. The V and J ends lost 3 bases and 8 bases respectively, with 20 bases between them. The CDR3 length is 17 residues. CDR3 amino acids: CASSQYSAAASDSPLHF. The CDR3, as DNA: TGTGCCAGCAGCCAGTACTCGGCGGCCGCATCGGATTCACCCCTCCACTTT.

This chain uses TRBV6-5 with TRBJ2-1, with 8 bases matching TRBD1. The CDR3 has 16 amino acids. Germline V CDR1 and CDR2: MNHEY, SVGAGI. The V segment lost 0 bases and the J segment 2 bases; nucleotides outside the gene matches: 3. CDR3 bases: TGTGCCAGCAGTTACTCCGACAGGGGACCCTACAATGAGCAGTTCTTC. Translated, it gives CASSYSDRGPYNEQFF.

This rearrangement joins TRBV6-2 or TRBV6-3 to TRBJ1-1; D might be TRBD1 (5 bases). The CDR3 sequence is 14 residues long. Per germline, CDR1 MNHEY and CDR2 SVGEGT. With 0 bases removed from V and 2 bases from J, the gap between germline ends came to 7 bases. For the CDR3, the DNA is TGTGCCAGCAGTTACTCAGGGACTAACACTGAAGCTTTCTTT. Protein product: CASSYSGTNTEAFF.

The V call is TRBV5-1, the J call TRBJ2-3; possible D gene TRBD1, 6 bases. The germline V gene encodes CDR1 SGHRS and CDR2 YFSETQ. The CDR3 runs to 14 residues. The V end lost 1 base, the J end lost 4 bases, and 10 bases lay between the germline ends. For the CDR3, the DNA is TGCGCCAGCAGCTTGCAGGGGCACCCAGATACGCAGTATTTT. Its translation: CASSLQGHPDTQYF. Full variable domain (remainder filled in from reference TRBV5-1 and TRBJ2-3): KAGVTQTPRYLIKTRGQQVTLSCSPISGHRSVSWYQQTPGQGLQFLFEYFSETQRNKGNFPGRFSGRQFSNSRSEMNVSTLELGDSALYLCASSLQGHPDTQYFGPGTRLTVL.

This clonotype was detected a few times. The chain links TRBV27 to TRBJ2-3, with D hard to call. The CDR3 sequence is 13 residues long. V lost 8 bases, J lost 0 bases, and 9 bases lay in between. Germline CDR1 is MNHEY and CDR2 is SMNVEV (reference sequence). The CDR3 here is CASHPSSTDTQYF. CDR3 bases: TGTGCCAGCCACCCTTCTAGCACAGATACGCAGTATTTT.

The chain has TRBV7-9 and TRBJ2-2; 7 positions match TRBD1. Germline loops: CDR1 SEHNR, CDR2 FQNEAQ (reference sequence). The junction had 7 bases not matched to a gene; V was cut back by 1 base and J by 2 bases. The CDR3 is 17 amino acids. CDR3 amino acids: CASSLGRTGINTGELFF. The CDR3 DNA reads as TGTGCCAGCAGCTTAGGTAGGACAGGAATCAACACCGGGGAGCTGTTTTTT.